This T cell receptor beta chain was observed in a study of T-cell memory formation after mild COVID-19. Whole-study findings and limits: CD8+ contracting clones occupied EMRA, while CD4+ ones occupied mainly CM and EM. Contracting clones, day 15 to 85, had balanced CD4/CD8, and later expanders favored CD4+.

It was 5'RACE with constant-segment primers that produced the TCR alpha and TCR beta cDNA libraries, which carried sample barcodes and UMIs. TCRdb ran MiXCR on the 5' RACE reads and lists one entry per CDR3 protein. Found here are 300,000 to 400,000 distinct CDR3 sequences, approximately 15% of them singletons; the top ten hold about a fifth. In regard to this clonotype: The target antigen is unknown.

There are 14 residues in the CDR3. Per the germline V gene, CDR1 is MNHNS and CDR2 is SASEGT. Deletions cut 2 bases from V and 6 bases from J, with 11 bases between. The sequence came from a man aged 18 to 30 who had mild COVID-19 (a few samples of this study predate the infection). Cell type and time point are not known. The rearrangement joins TRBV6-1 to TRBJ2-1, with D perhaps TRBD1 (5 bases). The specimen was PBMCs or a T cell subset sorted from them (not recorded which). CDR3 DNA: TGTGCCAGCAGTGAAAGTACAGGCCGCAATGAGCAGTTCTTC. It translates to CASSESTGRNEQFF.